This T cell receptor (beta chain) is drawn from a study of blood T cell repertoires in COVID-19. The overall study: Acute-phase and convalescent COVID-19 samples originated in the United States, Italy and Spain.

Enrollment of patients from Seattle took place during active infection, with longitudinal follow-up. Data came from immunoSEQ multiplex PCR; TCRdb stores just in-frame clones and leaves some out. The sample holds 60,000 to 85,000 clones, roughly 90% seen once. Germline CDR1 and CDR2: LNHDA and SQIVND (reference sequence). V shed 8 bases and J 7 bases; nucleotides not matched to a gene: 11. The CDR3 length is 14 residues. The TCR comes from a man between 35 and 55 years old with COVID-19, enrolled during active disease. This chain joins TRBV19 and TRBJ1-1, with TRBD1 matching over 9 bases. The specimen was peripheral blood. The CDR3 spells CASSVQGAMDEAFF. The CDR3 bases are TGTGCCAGTTCTGTACAGGGGGCCATGGATGAAGCTTTCTTT.